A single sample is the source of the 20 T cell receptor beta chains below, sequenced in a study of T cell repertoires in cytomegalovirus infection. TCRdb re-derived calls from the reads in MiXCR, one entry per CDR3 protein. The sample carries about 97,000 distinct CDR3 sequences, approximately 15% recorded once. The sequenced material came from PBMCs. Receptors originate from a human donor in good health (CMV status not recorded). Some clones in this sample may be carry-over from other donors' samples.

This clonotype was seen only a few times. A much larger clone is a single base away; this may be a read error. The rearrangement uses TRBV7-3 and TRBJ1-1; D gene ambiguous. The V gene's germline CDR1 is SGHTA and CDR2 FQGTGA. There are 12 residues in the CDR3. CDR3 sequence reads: CDSSPSPTEAFF. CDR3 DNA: TGTGACAGCAGCCCTAGTCCTACCGAAGCTTTCTTT.

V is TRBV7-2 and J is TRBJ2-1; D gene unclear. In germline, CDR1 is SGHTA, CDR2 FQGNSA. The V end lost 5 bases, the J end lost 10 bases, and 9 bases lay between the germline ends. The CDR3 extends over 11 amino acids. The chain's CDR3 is CASSQREEQFF. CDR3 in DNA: TGTGCCAGCAGCCAAAGGGAAGAGCAGTTCTTC.

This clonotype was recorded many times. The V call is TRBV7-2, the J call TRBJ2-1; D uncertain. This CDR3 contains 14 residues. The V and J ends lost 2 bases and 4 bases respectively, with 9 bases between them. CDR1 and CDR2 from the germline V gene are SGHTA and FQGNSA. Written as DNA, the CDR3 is TGTGCCAGCAGCTTAACCTGGGGATACAATGAGCAGTTCTTC. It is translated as CASSLTWGYNEQFF.

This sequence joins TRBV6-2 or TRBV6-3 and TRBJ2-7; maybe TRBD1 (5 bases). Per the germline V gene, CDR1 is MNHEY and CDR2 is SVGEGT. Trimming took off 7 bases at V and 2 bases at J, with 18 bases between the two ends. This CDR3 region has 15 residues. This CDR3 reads CASTPRWKGTYEQYF. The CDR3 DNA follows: TGTGCCAGCACTCCTCGGTGGAAGGGGACCTACGAGCAGTACTTC.

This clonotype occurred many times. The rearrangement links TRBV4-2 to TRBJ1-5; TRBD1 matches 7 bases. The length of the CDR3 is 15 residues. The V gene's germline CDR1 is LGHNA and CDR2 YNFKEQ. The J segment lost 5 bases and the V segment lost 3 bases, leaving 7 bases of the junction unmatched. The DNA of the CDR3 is TGTGCCAGCAGCCAGGCAGGACAGGCGGATCAGCCCCAGCATTTT. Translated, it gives CASSQAGQADQPQHF.

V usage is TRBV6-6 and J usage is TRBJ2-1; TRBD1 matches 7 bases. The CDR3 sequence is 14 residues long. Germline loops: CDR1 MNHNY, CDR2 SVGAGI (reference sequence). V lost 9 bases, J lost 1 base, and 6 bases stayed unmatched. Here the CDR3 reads CASLGQNSYNEQFF. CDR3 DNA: TGTGCCAGTTTGGGACAGAATTCCTACAATGAGCAGTTCTTC.

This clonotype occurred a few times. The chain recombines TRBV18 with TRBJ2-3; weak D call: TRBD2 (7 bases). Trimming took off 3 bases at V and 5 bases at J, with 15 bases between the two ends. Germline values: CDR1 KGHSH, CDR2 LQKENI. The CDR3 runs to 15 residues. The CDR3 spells CASSPPGGPKDTQYF. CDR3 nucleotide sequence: TGTGCCAGCTCACCCCCCGGGGGGCCGAAAGATACGCAGTATTTT.

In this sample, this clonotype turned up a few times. CDR3 sequence (DNA): TGTGCCAGCAATCACGAGGCGAGAGGGGAGCAGTACTTC. Residues: CASNHEARGEQYF. The chain employs TRBV2 and TRBJ2-7; perhaps TRBD2 as D (5 bases). V lost 7 bases and J lost 7, with 17 bases in between. The CDR3 contains 13 residues. CDR1 and CDR2 from the germline V gene are SNHLY and FYNNEI.

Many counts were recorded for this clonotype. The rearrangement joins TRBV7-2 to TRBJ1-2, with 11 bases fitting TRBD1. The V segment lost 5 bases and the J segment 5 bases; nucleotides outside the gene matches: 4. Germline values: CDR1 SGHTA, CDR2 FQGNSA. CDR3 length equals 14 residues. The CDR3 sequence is CASSPGTGGYGYTF. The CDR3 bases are TGTGCCAGCAGCCCCGGGACAGGGGGATATGGCTACACCTTC.

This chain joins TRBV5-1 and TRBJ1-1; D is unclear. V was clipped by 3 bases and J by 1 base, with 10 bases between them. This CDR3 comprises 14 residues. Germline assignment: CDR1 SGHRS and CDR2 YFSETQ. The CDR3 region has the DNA TGCGCCAGCAGCTCAACGGCGGGGAACACTGAAGCTTTCTTT. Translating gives CASSSTAGNTEAFF.

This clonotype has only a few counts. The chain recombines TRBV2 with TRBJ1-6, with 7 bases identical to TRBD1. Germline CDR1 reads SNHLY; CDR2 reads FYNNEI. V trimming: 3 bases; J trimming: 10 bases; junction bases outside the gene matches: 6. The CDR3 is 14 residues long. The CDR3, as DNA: TGTGCCAGCAGTGAGAACAGGGGTTACTCACCCCTCCACTTT. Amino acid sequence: CASSENRGYSPLHF.

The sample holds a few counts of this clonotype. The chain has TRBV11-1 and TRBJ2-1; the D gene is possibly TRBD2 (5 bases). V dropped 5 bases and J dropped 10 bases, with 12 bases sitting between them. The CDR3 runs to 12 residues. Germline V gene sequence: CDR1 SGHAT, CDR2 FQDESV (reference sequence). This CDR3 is CASSRAGGEQFF. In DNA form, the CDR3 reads TGTGCCAGCAGCAGGGCGGGCGGAGAGCAGTTCTTC.

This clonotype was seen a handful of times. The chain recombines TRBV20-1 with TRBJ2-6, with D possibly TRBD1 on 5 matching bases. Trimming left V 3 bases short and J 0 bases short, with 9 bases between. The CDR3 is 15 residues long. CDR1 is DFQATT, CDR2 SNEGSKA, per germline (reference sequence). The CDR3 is CSASQGSSGANVLTF. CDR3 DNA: TGCAGTGCTAGCCAGGGAAGCTCTGGGGCCAACGTCCTGACTTTC.

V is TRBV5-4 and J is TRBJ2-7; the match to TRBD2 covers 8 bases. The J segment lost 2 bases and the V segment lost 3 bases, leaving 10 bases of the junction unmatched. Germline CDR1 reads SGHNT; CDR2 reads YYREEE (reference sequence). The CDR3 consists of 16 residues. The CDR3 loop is CASSSPFSGDTYEQYF. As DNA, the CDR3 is TGTGCCAGCAGCTCACCCTTTAGCGGGGACACCTACGAGCAGTACTTC. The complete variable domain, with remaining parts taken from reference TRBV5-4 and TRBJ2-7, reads ETGVTQSPTHLIKTRGQQVTLRCSSQSGHNTVSWYQQALGQGPQFIFQYYREEENGRGNFPPRFSGLQFPNYSSELNVNALELDDSALYLCASSSPFSGDTYEQYFGPGTRLTVT.

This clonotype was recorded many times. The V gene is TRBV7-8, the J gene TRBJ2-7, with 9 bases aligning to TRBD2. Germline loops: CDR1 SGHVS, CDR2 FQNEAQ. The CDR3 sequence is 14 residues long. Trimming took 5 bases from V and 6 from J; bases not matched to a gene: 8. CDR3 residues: CASSPGLASGEQYF. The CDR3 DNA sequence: TGTGCCAGCAGCCCAGGACTAGCGTCCGGCGAGCAGTACTTC.

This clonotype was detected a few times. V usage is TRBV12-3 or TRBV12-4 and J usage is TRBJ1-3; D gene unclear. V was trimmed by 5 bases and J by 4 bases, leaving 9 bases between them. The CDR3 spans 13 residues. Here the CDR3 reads CASSILLGNTIYF. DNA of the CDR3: TGTGCCAGCAGTATCCTACTCGGAAACACCATATATTTT.

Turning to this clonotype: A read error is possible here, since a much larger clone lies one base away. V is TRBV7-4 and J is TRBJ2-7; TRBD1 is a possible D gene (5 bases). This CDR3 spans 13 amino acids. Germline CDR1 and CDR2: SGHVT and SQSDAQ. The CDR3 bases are TGTGCCAGCAGCTTGATTCAGGGAAGCGAGCATTACTTC. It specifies CASSLIQGSEHYF.

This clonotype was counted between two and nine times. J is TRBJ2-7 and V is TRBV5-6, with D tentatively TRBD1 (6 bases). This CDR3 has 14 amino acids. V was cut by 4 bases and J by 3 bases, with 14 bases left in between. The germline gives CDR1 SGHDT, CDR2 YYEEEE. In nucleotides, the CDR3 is TGTGCCAGCAGCCCATGGGACAACATCTACGAGCAGTACTTC. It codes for CASSPWDNIYEQYF. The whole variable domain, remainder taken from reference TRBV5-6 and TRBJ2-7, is DAGVTQSPTHLIKTRGQQVTLRCSPKSGHDTVSWYQQALGQGPQFIFQYYEEEERQRGNFPDRFSGHQFPNYSSELNVNALLLGDSALYLCASSPWDNIYEQYFGPGTRLTVT.

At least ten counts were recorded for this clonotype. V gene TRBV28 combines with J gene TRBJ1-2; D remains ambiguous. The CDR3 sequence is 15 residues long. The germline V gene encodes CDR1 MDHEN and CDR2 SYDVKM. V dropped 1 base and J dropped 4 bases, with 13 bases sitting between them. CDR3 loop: CASSLSFRSPYGYTF. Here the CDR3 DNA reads TGTGCCAGCAGTTTATCATTTAGATCCCCCTATGGCTACACCTTC.

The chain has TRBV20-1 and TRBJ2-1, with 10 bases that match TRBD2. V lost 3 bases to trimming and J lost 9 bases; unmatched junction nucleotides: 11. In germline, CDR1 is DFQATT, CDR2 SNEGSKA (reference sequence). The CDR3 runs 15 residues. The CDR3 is CSARGGTSEGFEQFF. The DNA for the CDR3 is TGCAGTGCTAGGGGAGGGACTAGCGAGGGCTTTGAGCAGTTCTTC.